These 24 T cell receptor beta chains share one sample of origin, sequenced in a study of T cells in localized non-small cell lung cancer. TCRdb's copy holds only in-frame clones and misses some; the assay was immunoSEQ multiplex PCR. The sample yields about 33,000 clones, around 90% seen once. Here the sequenced sample was PBMCs, taken before any cancer treatment. Source of these receptors: a man between 40 and 70 years old with stage II lung adenocarcinoma.

The J gene is TRBJ2-2, the V gene TRBV6-1, with a tentative D call TRBD1 (6 bases). The CDR3 is 15 amino acids. V was pared by 2 bases and J by 1 base, with 8 bases between. Germline lookup yields CDR1 MNHNS and CDR2 SASEGT. For the CDR3, the DNA is TGTGCCAGCAGTGAATTGGGACAGAACACCGGGGAGCTGTTTTTT. The encoded protein is CASSELGQNTGELFF.

This chain uses TRBV11-2 with TRBJ2-4; D perhaps matches TRBD1 (5 bases). Trimming removed 0 bases at V and 9 bases at J, with 9 bases between. Germline V gene data show CDR1 as SGHAT and CDR2 as FQNNGV. The CDR3 covers 13 residues. CDR3 in DNA: TGTGCCAGCAGCTTAGACAGGGATGGCATTCAGTACTTC. This sequence encodes CASSLDRDGIQYF.

CDR3 sequence: CASSPQGVAYEQYF. In DNA form, the CDR3 reads TGTGCCAGCAGTCCTCAAGGGGTTGCCTACGAGCAGTACTTC. The V gene is TRBV28, the J gene TRBJ2-7; a possible D gene is TRBD1 (5 bases). Trimming left V 5 bases short and J 2 bases short, with 13 bases between. This CDR3 is 14 amino acids long. Germline V gene lookup returns CDR1 MDHEN and CDR2 SYDVKM.

V is TRBV19 and J is TRBJ2-1, with TRBD2 matching over 7 bases. Unmatched junction bases numbered 5, after V lost 3 bases and J lost 9 bases. Germline assignment: CDR1 LNHDA and CDR2 SQIVND (reference sequence). This CDR3 comprises 13 residues. DNA for the CDR3: TGTGCCAGTAGTATGATAGCGGGTGGTGAGCAGTTCTTC. Translating it yields CASSMIAGGEQFF.

The CDR3 DNA sequence: TGTGCCAGCTCAAACCGTAGGGGCTGGGATGAAGCTTTCTTT. Translated, it gives CASSNRRGWDEAFF. V is TRBV18 and J is TRBJ1-1, with a possible D match to TRBD1 (5 bases). The CDR3 extends over 14 amino acids. V was pared by 5 bases and J by 7 bases, with 17 bases between. From germline, CDR1 is KGHSH and CDR2 LQKENI.

CDR3 sequence reads: CASVQGPYTGELFF. The CDR3 DNA is TGTGCCAGCGTGCAGGGACCTTACACCGGGGAGCTGTTTTTT. The chain recombines TRBV28 with TRBJ2-2; D may be TRBD1 or TRBD2 (5 bases each). Trimming cost V 8 bases and J 3 bases, with 13 bases left between them. Per germline, CDR1 MDHEN and CDR2 SYDVKM. The CDR3 has 14 residues.

This chain connects TRBV29-1 to TRBJ2-1, with D perhaps matching TRBD2 (5 bases). CDR3 size: 14 residues. V was trimmed by 4 bases and J by 6 bases, leaving 16 bases between them. Germline CDR1 is SQVTM and CDR2 is ANQGSEA. DNA of the CDR3: TGCAGCGTTGTTATGGTTTGGGGAGCCAATGAGCAGTTCTTC. Residues: CSVVMVWGANEQFF.

The chain couples TRBV13 to TRBJ2-2; 7 bases line up with TRBD1. Germline CDR1 and CDR2: PRHDT and FYEKMQ (reference sequence). The junction had 3 bases not matched to a gene; V was cut back by 1 base and J by 4 bases. CDR3 length: 15 amino acids. Written as DNA, the CDR3 is TGTGCCAGCAGCTTAGAGGGGGCCGGCACCGGGGAGCTGTTTTTT. It encodes CASSLEGAGTGELFF.

The chain links TRBV7-9 to TRBJ2-2, with D perhaps matching TRBD1 (6 bases). V lost 4 bases and J 10 bases, leaving 22 bases between the germline ends. The CDR3 loop spans 16 amino acids. Looked up from germline, CDR1 is SEHNR and CDR2 is FQNEAQ (reference sequence). DNA for the CDR3: TGTGCCAGCAGCTCTCCAGAACTTACAGGGCAGGAGGAGCTGTTTTTT. This sequence encodes CASSSPELTGQEELFF.

The chain links TRBV18 to TRBJ1-2; D is ambiguous. The CDR3 has 12 residues. Germline assignment: CDR1 KGHSH and CDR2 LQKENI. Trimming took 3 bases from V and 8 from J, leaving 10 bases between them. In DNA, the CDR3 is TGTGCCAGCTCACCTATGGCGGGCGGCTACACCTTC. Residues: CASSPMAGGYTF.

This clone is classed as medium-sized (0.01 to 0.1%). The sample contains more than one DNA sequence encoding this CDR3. The V gene is TRBV4-3, the J gene TRBJ2-7, with 15 bases matching TRBD2. Germline V gene data show CDR1 as LGHNA and CDR2 as YSLEER. The CDR3 runs 15 residues. After removal of 3 bases from V and 4 bases from J, the junction contained 1 base not matched to a gene. The DNA of the CDR3 is TGCGCCAGCAGCCAGGGGACTAGCGGGGGGTACGAGCAGTACTTC. The encoded protein is CASSQGTSGGYEQYF.

The chain has TRBV28 and TRBJ2-1, with TRBD2 matching 12 bases. Losses at the gene ends were 5 bases for V and 7 bases for J; bases not matched to a gene: 6. Looked up from germline, CDR1 is MDHEN and CDR2 is SYDVKM. CDR3 length equals 15 residues. CDR3 coding DNA: TGTGCCAGCAGTCCCGGACTAGCGGGAAGAAATGAGCAGTTCTTC. The encoded protein is CASSPGLAGRNEQFF.

The chain recombines TRBV5-1 with TRBJ1-1; no firm D call. Germline lookup yields CDR1 SGHRS and CDR2 YFSETQ. The CDR3 extends over 14 amino acids. The V and J ends lost 1 base and 1 base respectively, with 8 bases between them. CDR3 nucleotide sequence: TGCGCCAGCAGCTTGACTGCAGGGAACACTGAAGCTTTCTTT. This encodes CASSLTAGNTEAFF.

The chain uses TRBV4-1 and TRBJ2-1, with D unclear. The germline V and J ends were trimmed by 2 bases and 7 bases, with 6 bases remaining between them. Looked up from germline, CDR1 is MGHRA and CDR2 is YSYEKL. There are 12 residues in the CDR3. The CDR3 is CASSQLWNEQFF. The CDR3 nucleotides read TGCGCCAGCAGCCAATTATGGAATGAGCAGTTCTTC.

The chain combines TRBV7-2 with TRBJ2-3; 12 nucleotides agree with TRBD2. The CDR3 is made up of 19 amino acids. V lost 3 bases to trimming and J lost 1 base; unmatched junction nucleotides: 11. The germline gives CDR1 SGHTA, CDR2 FQGNSA. DNA for the CDR3: TGTGCCAGCAGCTTCAGCAGGACTAGCGGGGATCTGCGCACAGATACGCAGTATTTT. Translating gives CASSFSRTSGDLRTDTQYF.

This chain joins TRBV28 and TRBJ1-3, with 7 bases identical to TRBD1. Germline V gene lookup returns CDR1 MDHEN and CDR2 SYDVKM. Trimming took 6 bases from V and 4 from J; bases not matched to a gene: 12. The CDR3 has 16 residues. In DNA, the CDR3 is TGTGCCAGCAGCTCGGACAGGATTCTACTCGGAAACACCATATATTTT. Translating it yields CASSSDRILLGNTIYF.

V and J are TRBV29-1 and TRBJ1-2; D remains ambiguous. The CDR3 totals 11 residues. V lost 1 base, J lost 1 base, and 1 base lay in between. Germline V gene data show CDR1 as SQVTM and CDR2 as ANQGSEA. The CDR3 DNA follows: TGCAGCGTTGAAGTTAACTATGGCTACACCTTC. It encodes CSVEVNYGYTF.

The genes are TRBV18 and TRBJ2-3; D call uncertain. The CDR3 loop spans 15 amino acids. Deletions cut 3 bases from V and 2 bases from J, with 12 bases between. The V gene's germline CDR1 is KGHSH and CDR2 LQKENI. CDR3 sequence: CASSPLPKITDTQYF. Written as DNA, the CDR3 is TGTGCCAGCTCACCCCTCCCCAAAATCACAGATACGCAGTATTTT.

The V gene is TRBV11-3, the J gene TRBJ2-1, with unresolved D. CDR1 is SGHNT and CDR2 is YENEEA in the germline V gene. This CDR3 has 13 residues. V lost 2 bases and J 7 bases, leaving 9 bases between the germline ends. CDR3 nucleotides: TGTGCCAGCAGCTTAAGGTATGCGAATGAGCAGTTCTTC. As protein: CASSLRYANEQFF.

This sequence joins TRBV6-5 and TRBJ2-3; TRBD2 aligns across 10 bases. The germline V gene encodes CDR1 MNHEY and CDR2 SVGAGI. This CDR3 is built from 15 residues. The junction had 7 bases not matched to a gene; V was cut back by 8 bases and J by 2 bases. The CDR3 region has the DNA TGTGCCAGCGGGACTAGCGATGAACTCACAGATACGCAGTATTTT. This translates into CASGTSDELTDTQYF.

The CDR3 spells CASSSDRGGEAFF. The DNA of the CDR3 is TGTGCCAGCAGCTCCGACAGGGGGGGAGAAGCTTTCTTT. The gene calls are TRBV9 and TRBJ1-1; 9 bases are a match to TRBD1. This CDR3 is 13 amino acids long. The V and J ends lost 4 bases and 8 bases, in that order; junction bases with no gene match: 6. Germline lookup yields CDR1 SGDLS and CDR2 YYNGEE.

The J gene is TRBJ2-1, the V gene TRBV27; D perhaps matches TRBD2 (6 bases). Germline V gene data show CDR1 as MNHEY and CDR2 as SMNVEV (reference sequence). V lost 5 bases to trimming and J lost 6 bases, with 14 bases between them. This CDR3 contains 14 residues. CDR3 DNA sequence: TGTGCCAGCAGTAAGGGGTCGACTAGCAATGAGCAGTTCTTC. It translates to CASSKGSTSNEQFF.

This chain uses TRBV28 with TRBJ2-7, with unresolved D. The CDR3 has 14 amino acids. V was pared by 6 bases and J by 6 bases, with 18 bases between. CDR1 is MDHEN and CDR2 is SYDVKM in the germline V gene. Here the CDR3 reads CASSVTQAFAEQYF. In nucleotides, the CDR3 is TGTGCCAGCAGCGTAACCCAAGCCTTCGCCGAGCAGTACTTC.

This chain connects TRBV5-4 to TRBJ1-2, with TRBD1 as a possible D gene (5 bases). The germline V gene encodes CDR1 SGHNT and CDR2 YYREEE (reference sequence). The CDR3 sequence is 14 residues long. Trimming took 4 bases from V and 9 from J, leaving 19 bases between them. In DNA, the CDR3 is TGTGCCAGCAGCCTGGCCAGGGCCCCTATCAGCTACACCTTC. It translates to CASSLARAPISYTF.